Listed below are T cell receptor beta chains from one sample, sequenced in a study of T cells in localized non-small cell lung cancer. Using immunoSEQ multiplex PCR, the repertoire was profiled, and TCRdb retains in-frame clones only, with some absent. The sample lists roughly 20,000 clones, 89% occurring once. Sequencing was performed on peripheral blood, taken before any cancer treatment. These receptor sequences come from a man aged 35 to 70 with stage I lung adenocarcinoma. Each CDR3 is given with its conserved first and last residue. The D gene is left open where the match is weak. Clone sizes are given selectively: once, few, many, or a class where the clone is expanded.

abundance	v_gene	j_gene	d_gene	CDR3nt	CDR3aa
NA	TRBV5-1	TRBJ2-5	TRBD2	TGCGCCAGCAAGTCCGGGACTAGCGGAGGGACCCAGTACTTC	CASKSGTSGGTQYF
NA	TRBV6-5	TRBJ2-2	NA	TGTGCCAGCAGTTACGGCAGGGGAACCGGGGAGCTGTTTTTT	CASSYGRGTGELFF
NA	TRBV7-2	TRBJ2-2	TRBD2	TGTGCCAGCAGAGGGGACTACTCAACCGGGGAGCTGTTTTTT	CASRGDYSTGELFF
NA	TRBV27	TRBJ1-1	NA	TGTGCCAGCAGTTTACTAGGGACCGCAAACACTGAAGCTTTCTTT	CASSLLGTANTEAFF
NA	TRBV6-5	TRBJ1-1	NA	TGTGCCAGCAGTTACTCGTATGGGGGCGACGCTTTCTTT	CASSYSYGGDAFF
NA	TRBV19	TRBJ1-6	NA	TGTGCCAGTAGGGAGGGCGGGGATAATTCACCCCTCCACTTT	CASREGGDNSPLHF
once	TRBV7-2	TRBJ2-7	NA	TGTGCCAGCAGCTTAGTGGGAACTAGGCTCATGGTCGAGCAGTACTTC	CASSLVGTRLMVEQYF
once	TRBV5-5	TRBJ2-1	TRBD2	TGTGCCAGCGTAGGAGAGGGCGGGAGGGCGTTCGACAATGAGCAGTTCTTC	CASVGEGGRAFDNEQFF
NA	TRBV7-8	TRBJ1-2	NA	TGTGCCAGCAGCCCCCCGGGTGACCACTATGGCTACACCTTC	CASSPPGDHYGYTF
NA	TRBV5-1	TRBJ2-2	NA	TGCGCCAGCAGCGGAGGAGGCACCGGGGAGCTGTTTTTT	CASSGGGTGELFF
few	TRBV18	TRBJ1-1	NA	TGTGCCAGCTCACCAAGTCAGAACACTGAAGCTTTCTTT	CASSPSQNTEAFF
NA	TRBV2	TRBJ1-1	NA	TGTGCCAACCGCAGGAACACTGAAGCTTTCTTT	CANRRNTEAFF
few	TRBV6-1	TRBJ2-7	NA	TGTGCCAGCCGCCCGGGTTTGGACTCCGGCGAGCAGTACTTC	CASRPGLDSGEQYF
NA	TRBV6-5	TRBJ1-3	NA	TGTGCCAGCACCTTGGAGGGGAGCAGAAGAAACACCATATATTTT	CASTLEGSRRNTIYF
once	TRBV7-9	TRBJ2-3	NA	TGTGCCAGCAGCTTAGCGGGATCCTACACAGATACGCAGTATTTT	CASSLAGSYTDTQYF
NA	TRBV28	TRBJ1-1	NA	TGTGCCAGCAGCATCGACAGAAGGAACACTGAAGCTTTCTTT	CASSIDRRNTEAFF
NA	TRBV28	TRBJ1-2	NA	TGTGCCAGCCCCTCTAACTATGGCTACACCTTC	CASPSNYGYTF
once	TRBV2	TRBJ2-2	NA	TGTGCCAGCGAGACGACAGGGAACACCGGGGAGCTGTTTTTT	CASETTGNTGELFF
few	TRBV11-2	TRBJ1-1	NA	TGTGCCAGCAGCTTCACAGGGAACACTGAAGCTTTCTTT	CASSFTGNTEAFF
NA	TRBV6-5	TRBJ1-1	NA	TGTGCCAGCAGTTCACCCGGGAAGGGGGTTACTGAAGCTTTCTTT	CASSSPGKGVTEAFF
once	TRBV30	TRBJ1-2	NA	TGTGCCTGGAGTCCCTCTGGAGTCGGCTATGGCTACACCTTC	CAWSPSGVGYGYTF
NA	TRBV6-5	TRBJ1-1	NA	TGTGCCAGCAGTCCACAGGGATTGAACACTGAAGCTTTCTTT	CASSPQGLNTEAFF
NA	TRBV7-2	TRBJ1-2	NA	TGTGCCAGCAGCCTTAGTTTGACAATCGGCTACACCTTC	CASSLSLTIGYTF
once	TRBV7-2	TRBJ2-7	TRBD2	TGTGCCAGCAGCTTAAGCGGGGGGTACGAGCAGTACTTC	CASSLSGGYEQYF
few	TRBV15	TRBJ2-4	TRBD1	TGTGCCACCAGCAGAGCCGACACAGGGGATTACATTCAGTACTTC	CATSRADTGDYIQYF
NA	TRBV6-5	TRBJ2-7	TRBD1	TGTGCCAGCAGTCTACGGGGACAGGGTAGGCACGAGCAGTACTTC	CASSLRGQGRHEQYF
NA	TRBV18	TRBJ2-7	NA	TGTGCCAGCTCACAACAGGGACGAGGCGAGCAGTACTTC	CASSQQGRGEQYF
NA	TRBV11-2	TRBJ1-1	NA	TGTGCCAGCAGCTTAGGTCGCGGGCTTGGGAACACTGAAGCTTTCTTT	CASSLGRGLGNTEAFF
NA	TRBV5-1	TRBJ2-3	NA	TGCGCCAGCAAGGGCAAGGCTAGCACAGATACGCAGTATTTT	CASKGKASTDTQYF
NA	TRBV6-4	TRBJ2-3	NA	TGTGCCAGCAGTGAAAAACAGGGAAGGGATACGCAGTATTTT	CASSEKQGRDTQYF
NA	TRBV7-9	TRBJ1-5	NA	TGTGCCAGCAGCTGGGGTTCGTCAGGGTATCAGCCCCAGCATTTT	CASSWGSSGYQPQHF
NA	TRBV6-1	TRBJ1-5	NA	TGTGCCAGCTCTGCAGGAGGGGCAGCCCAGCATTTT	CASSAGGAAQHF
NA	TRBV5-6	TRBJ1-1	NA	TGTGCCAGCAGCTTGAGGGCAGGGTTAATTTTGGAGAACACTGAAGCTTTCTTT	CASSLRAGLILENTEAFF
NA	TRBV5-4	TRBJ2-1	NA	TGTGCCAGCAGCTCACCGGGACTCGACTACAATGAGCAGTTCTTC	CASSSPGLDYNEQFF
once	TRBV2	TRBJ2-1	NA	TGTGCCAGCAGTGTTAGAGGGAATGAGCAGTTCTTC	CASSVRGNEQFF
few	TRBV5-1	TRBJ2-7	NA	TGCGCCAGCAGCTTGGAGGGCGTGGAGCAGTACTTC	CASSLEGVEQYF
NA	TRBV6-5	TRBJ2-7	NA	TGTGCCAGCAGTTACGCGACTAGTACCTACGAGCAGTACTTC	CASSYATSTYEQYF
NA	TRBV4-1	TRBJ2-3	TRBD2	TGCGCCAGCAGCCAAGCCGGGACTAGCGGGAGTCAAAATACGCAGTATTTT	CASSQAGTSGSQNTQYF
NA	TRBV9	TRBJ2-1	NA	TGTGCCAGCAGCGTAGTCGACCGGGACAATGAGCAGTTCTTC	CASSVVDRDNEQFF
NA	TRBV6-5	TRBJ2-7	TRBD1	TGTGCCAGCAGCCAAGGGGTGGACAGGGCGCGGGAGCAGTACTTC	CASSQGVDRAREQYF
NA	TRBV19	TRBJ2-2	NA	TGTGCCAGTAGTCGCGGTAGCCCAGAGAGACCCGGGGAGCTGTTTTTT	CASSRGSPERPGELFF
NA	TRBV6-5	TRBJ1-1	TRBD1	TGTGCCAGCAGTTACAGGGGGCGCTTCACTGAAGCTTTCTTT	CASSYRGRFTEAFF
NA	TRBV18	TRBJ2-3	NA	TGTGCCAGCTCACAAAGCACAGATACGCAGTATTTT	CASSQSTDTQYF
NA	TRBV2	TRBJ2-7	NA	TGTGCCAGCAGTGCGGGGTACGAGCAGTACTTC	CASSAGYEQYF
few	TRBV14	TRBJ2-3	NA	TGTGCCAGCAGCCAAGTAGTGGGGAACCAGGGAATATGGACAGATACGCAGTATTTT	CASSQVVGNQGIWTDTQYF
NA	TRBV27	TRBJ2-5	NA	TGTGCCAGCAGTGCTTCAGGACGGCCCGGGAGTCGGCCCATTATCCCGCGGTACTTC	CASSASGRPGSRPIIPRYF
NA	TRBV5-1	TRBJ1-2	NA	TGCGCCAGCAGCTTGTATGACCTTGGGGGCAATGGCTACACCTTC	CASSLYDLGGNGYTF
few	TRBV19	TRBJ1-1	NA	TGTGCCAGTAATCCAGGGCTTGCTACTGAAGCTTTCTTT	CASNPGLATEAFF
NA	TRBV18	TRBJ2-4	NA	TGTGCCAGCTCACCAGGAACAGTTCTAGCCAAAAACATTCAGTACTTC	CASSPGTVLAKNIQYF
NA	TRBV19	TRBJ2-3	TRBD1	TGTGCCAGTAGTTCGGACAGGGCGGCAGATACGCAGTATTTT	CASSSDRAADTQYF